Described below is a single T cell receptor beta chain sequence and its context. The antigen remains unidentified. V lost 0 bases, J lost 7 bases, and 6 bases lay in between. Germline V gene lookup returns CDR1 LGHNA and CDR2 YNFKEQ. This CDR3 region has 12 residues. The data were taken from a study of Tregs in tolerant kidney transplant recipients. General study findings and limits: Activated donor B cell expansion appeared to reveal the most relevant donor-specific TCRbeta repertoire. Validation in larger populations is needed because few patients were studied.

Libraries were prepared by immunoSEQ multiplex PCR; TCRdb keeps only in-frame clonotypes and omits some of them. The table records about 15,000 clones, 90% to 95% of them present only once. Unstimulated Tregs (CD4+CD25+CD127-) and CD4+CD25- non-Tregs were sorted from PBMCs. The sample taken for sequencing was CD8+ T cells from blood. V and J are TRBV4-2 and TRBJ1-1; D remains unclear. This sequence was found in a human donor in good health. As DNA, the CDR3 is TGTGCCAGCAGCCAAGATCGGATTGAAGCTTTCTTT. Amino acid sequence: CASSQDRIEAFF.